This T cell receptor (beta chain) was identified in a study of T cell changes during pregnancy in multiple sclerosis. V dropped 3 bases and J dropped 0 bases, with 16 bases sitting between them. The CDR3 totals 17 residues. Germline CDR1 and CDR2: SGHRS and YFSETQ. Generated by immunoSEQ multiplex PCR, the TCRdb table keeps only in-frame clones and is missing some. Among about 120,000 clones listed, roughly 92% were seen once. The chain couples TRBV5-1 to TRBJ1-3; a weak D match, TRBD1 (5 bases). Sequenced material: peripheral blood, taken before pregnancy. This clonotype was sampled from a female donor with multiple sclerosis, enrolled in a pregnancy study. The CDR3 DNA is TGCGCCAGCAGCTCCTATTCTACAGGCGACTCTGGAAACACCATATATTTT. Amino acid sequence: CASSSYSTGDSGNTIYF.